This T cell receptor beta chain was sequenced during a study of identical twins. Study-wide findings and caveats: Beta out-of-frame sequences displayed a weaker excess of sharing between twins. Cross-sectional statistics underpinned the conclusions; the same donors were not followed.

This clonotype showed up many times. Its target is not known. In every case, the donor was a healthy Caucasian. Trimming took off 0 bases at V and 8 bases at J, with 21 bases between the two ends. Germline V lookup: CDR1 SGHRS, CDR2 YFSETQ. This CDR3 is 17 amino acids long. With template switching, a universal primer site was added, and the cDNA carried unique molecular identifiers. MiXCR, applied by TCRdb to the 5' RACE reads, yields one record per CDR3 protein. The profile shows under 900,000 distinct CDR3 sequences, around 12% of them singletons. This sample was also put to use in a study of yellow fever vaccine responses in identical twins.

This sequence originates from a woman under 30 in good health. The chain joins TRBV5-1 to TRBJ2-1; tentatively, D is TRBD1 (7 bases). The sample comprised PBMCs. CDR3 sequence: CASSLDGWGAQGDEQFF. The CDR3 region has the DNA TGCGCCAGCAGCTTGGATGGTTGGGGGGCCCAGGGGGATGAGCAGTTCTTC.